Shown below are 9 T cell receptor beta chains from a single sample sequenced in a study of post-analysis software for immune sequencing data. Their cognate antigens are unknown. Regarding the study as a whole: Roughly five TRBV segments were more frequent in patients than controls; TRBV5-6, TRBV5-1 and TRBV20-1 belonged to this group.

Incorporated into the TCR beta cDNA libraries were unique molecular identifiers, which served to reduce PCR and sequencing biases. TCRdb independently ran MiXCR on the PCR reads; one entry per CDR3 protein. The sample includes about 770,000 distinct CDR3 sequences, roughly 46% seen only once; the top ten take roughly 4.5%. Sequences were obtained from blood. Receptors originate from a girl aged 5-17 years with multiple sclerosis.

This sequence joins TRBV12-3 or TRBV12-4 and TRBJ2-7; 10 bases align to TRBD2. This CDR3 is 15 amino acids long. The ends lost 3 bases at V and 0 bases at J; junction bases unmatched: 2. The CDR3 nucleotides read TGTGCCAGCAGTTTTCCTAGCGGGGGCTCCTACGAGCAGTACTTC. Protein sequence: CASSFPSGGSYEQYF.

The CDR3 DNA reads as TGCGCCAGCAGCCAGGTTGACAGGGAGGGAGAGACCCAGTACTTC. Its protein is CASSQVDREGETQYF. The chain carries TRBV5-1 and TRBJ2-5; D assignment may be TRBD1 or TRBD2 (7 bases each). The germline V and J ends were trimmed by 4 bases and 4 bases, with 17 bases remaining between them. This CDR3 contains 15 residues. Germline lookup yields CDR1 SGHRS and CDR2 YFSETQ. Drawing the rest from reference TRBV5-1 and TRBJ2-5, the complete variable domain is KAGVTQTPRYLIKTRGQQVTLSCSPISGHRSVSWYQQTPGQGLQFLFEYFSETQRNKGNFPGRFSGRQFSNSRSEMNVSTLELGDSALYLCASSQVDREGETQYFGPGTRLLVL.

The V and J genes are TRBV3-1 and TRBJ2-7; possibly TRBD1 or TRBD2 for D (6 bases each). Deletions cut 3 bases from V and 6 bases from J, with 12 bases between. The CDR3 is 13 amino acids. The V gene's germline CDR1 is LGHDT and CDR2 YNNKEL (reference sequence). This CDR3 is CASSQSGASEQYF. CDR3 DNA sequence: TGTGCCAGCAGCCAGTCGGGGGCTAGCGAGCAGTACTTC.

This chain uses TRBV7-2 with TRBJ2-1; D is possibly TRBD2 (6 bases). Per germline, CDR1 SGHTA and CDR2 FQGNSA. The V end lost 0 bases, the J end lost 3 bases, and 12 bases lay between the germline ends. This CDR3 has 16 amino acids. The CDR3 nucleotides are TGTGCCAGCAGCTTAGCGTCGGTCGGGAGCTACAATGAGCAGTTCTTC. Translation gives CASSLASVGSYNEQFF.

V usage is TRBV6-5 and J usage is TRBJ1-2; D remains ambiguous. This CDR3 comprises 13 residues. The V gene's germline CDR1 is MNHEY and CDR2 SVGAGI. V shed 1 base and J shed 2 bases, with 5 bases lying between them. Written as DNA, the CDR3 is TGTGCCAGCAGTTACTGGCAAAACTATGGCTACACCTTC. Amino acids: CASSYWQNYGYTF.

The V call is TRBV6-1, the J call TRBJ1-5, with D possibly TRBD1 on 5 matching bases. The CDR3 consists of 16 residues. V dropped 2 bases and J dropped 4 bases, with 15 bases sitting between them. CDR1 is MNHNS and CDR2 is SASEGT in the germline V gene. The CDR3 loop is CASSEFAGYTNQPQHF. CDR3 coding DNA: TGTGCCAGCAGTGAATTCGCAGGGTATACGAATCAGCCCCAGCATTTT.

The chain uses TRBV30 and TRBJ1-5, with 9 bases that match TRBD1. V lost 4 bases to trimming and J lost 3 bases; unmatched junction nucleotides: 4. Germline V gene lookup returns CDR1 GTSNPN and CDR2 SVGIG (reference sequence). CDR3 size: 14 residues. CDR3 nucleotides: TGTGCCTGGACCCGGGACAGGGACAATCAGCCCCAGCATTTT. Translation gives CAWTRDRDNQPQHF. The variable domain in full, with the rest retrieved from reference TRBV30 and TRBJ1-5, is SQTIHQWPATLVQPVGSPLSLECTVEGTSNPNLYWYRQAAGRGLQLLFYSVGIGQISSEVPQNLSASRPQDRQFILSSKKLLLSDSGFYLCAWTRDRDNQPQHFGDGTRLSIL.

This clonotype has just a few counts. This chain links TRBV12-3 or TRBV12-4 with TRBJ2-1, with D perhaps matching TRBD1 or TRBD2 (5 bases each). V was trimmed by 4 bases and J by 8 bases, leaving 24 bases between them. The CDR3 length is 17 residues. CDR3 sequence: CASSSGTNGRGSHEQFF. The CDR3 DNA follows: TGTGCCAGCAGTTCCGGGACCAACGGTCGCGGGTCGCATGAGCAGTTCTTC.

This rearrangement joins TRBV7-9 to TRBJ2-7; 7 bases fit TRBD2. The J call could be wrong; TRBJ2-5 is a better fit for the DNA end. Germline CDR1 is SEHNR and CDR2 is FQNEAQ (reference sequence). There are 16 residues in the CDR3. The CDR3 region is CASSGGEGRFQETQYF. CDR3 nucleotides: TGTGCCAGCAGCGGGGGGGAAGGACGGTTCCAAGAGACCCAGTACTTC.